This T cell receptor (beta chain) was identified in a study of cytomegalovirus exposure and HLA in healthy donors. Whole-study results and caveats: TRBV6-2, TRBV6-3 and some other V segments were excluded as indistinguishable. Later on, an analysis tied approximately 17,000 TCR beta sequences to HLA alleles at 0.05 false discovery rate.

The PCR was carried out with 60 Vbeta primers and 13 Jbeta primers. Here immunoSEQ multiplex PCR was the method, and the copy in TCRdb shows in-frame clones only, minus some. The repertoire holds about 120,000 clones, with about 81% as singletons. Turning to this clone: Its specificity is unknown.

V was shortened by 6 bases and J by 5 bases, with 16 bases between the two germline ends. The length of the CDR3 is 14 residues. The germline gives CDR1 SNHLY, CDR2 FYNNEI. Source material: PBMCs. This receptor was identified in a man aged 40-50 years in good health and CMV-seronegative. The chain recombines TRBV2 with TRBJ1-1, with a possible D match to TRBD1 (6 bases). The CDR3 DNA sequence: TGTGCCAGCAGCGCCTACAGGGTAGGGACTGAAGCTTTCTTT. Its translation: CASSAYRVGTEAFF.